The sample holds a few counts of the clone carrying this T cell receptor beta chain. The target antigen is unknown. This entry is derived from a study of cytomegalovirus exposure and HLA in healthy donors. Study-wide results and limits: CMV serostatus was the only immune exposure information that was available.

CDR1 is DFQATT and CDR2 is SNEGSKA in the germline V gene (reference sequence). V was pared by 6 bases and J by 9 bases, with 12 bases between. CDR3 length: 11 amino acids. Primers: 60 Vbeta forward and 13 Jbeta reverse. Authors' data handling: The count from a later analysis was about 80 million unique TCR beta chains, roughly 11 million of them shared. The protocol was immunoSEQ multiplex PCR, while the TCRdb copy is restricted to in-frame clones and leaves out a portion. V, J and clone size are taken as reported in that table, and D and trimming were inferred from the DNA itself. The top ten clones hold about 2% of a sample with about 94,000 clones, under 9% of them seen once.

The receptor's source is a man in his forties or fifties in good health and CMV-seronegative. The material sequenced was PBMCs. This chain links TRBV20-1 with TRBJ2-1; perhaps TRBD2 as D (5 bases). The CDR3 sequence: CSAEEEGEQFF. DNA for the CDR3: TGCAGTGCCGAGGAAGAGGGTGAGCAGTTCTTC.